The clone carrying this T cell receptor beta chain has more than one count but fewer than ten. This specimen belongs to a study of cytomegalovirus exposure and HLA in healthy donors. CDR1 and CDR2 (germline): MNHNY, SVGAGI (reference sequence). The CDR3 is 15 residues long. Trimming shortened V by 0 bases and J by 3 bases, and 8 bases separated the two germline ends. Donors were nominally healthy when sampled, though unrecorded immune exposures were likely. PCR amplification relied on 60 Vbeta primers (plus 13 Jbeta primers). Assay used: immunoSEQ multiplex PCR; TCRdb lists only in-frame clones, some missing. The repertoire holds some 140,000 clones, with over 60% as singletons.

The sequence was collected from a man aged 40-49 years in good health and CMV-seronegative. The sequenced sample consisted of PBMCs. The V and J genes are TRBV6-6 and TRBJ2-2; the D gene is possibly TRBD1 (6 bases). The CDR3 coding sequence is TGTGCCAGCAGTTACTCACAGGGTCACACCGGGGAGCTGTTTTTT. Protein sequence: CASSYSQGHTGELFF.